A single T cell receptor (beta chain) is shown here with its context. Its antigen is undetermined. The data were taken from a study of OX40 agonist ivuxolimab in advanced cancers. Only in-frame clones appear in the TCRdb table, and some are missing; sequencing was by immunoSEQ multiplex PCR. The repertoire has some 90,000 clones, about 89% of them found once; the top ten carry roughly 4%. Study observations and caveats: CD4+ and CD8+ blood T cells expanded clonally by week 6 at 0.1 to 3.0 mg/kg.

Trimming left V 6 bases short and J 7 bases short, with 9 bases between. Germline V gene lookup returns CDR1 MDHEN and CDR2 SYDVKM. The CDR3 runs to 12 residues. This TCR was recovered from an adult with an advanced solid tumor such as melanoma, head and neck, liver or kidney cancer. This chain links TRBV28 with TRBJ1-4; D gene uncertain. Sequencing was performed on CD4+ or CD8+ T cells sorted from blood, taken in a trial of the OX40 agonist ivuxolimab. The DNA of the CDR3 is TGTGCCAGCAGCCTCGAAATTGAAAAACTGTTTTTT. Translated, it gives CASSLEIEKLFF.